A selection of T cell receptor beta chains follows, all from one sample in a study of blood T cells in healthy people across ages. One entry per CDR3 protein, called by TCRdb with MiXCR from the 5' RACE reads. Here the sample spans about 630,000 distinct CDR3 sequences, 20% to 25% being singletons. The sample was blood. The origin of the receptors is a man between 65 and 85 years old in good health. Both conserved end residues are part of each CDR3. D genes are given only for firm matches. The size of a clone is reported for some rows only, either as once, few or many, or as a class for expanded clones.

j_call v_call clone_size d_call cdr3_nt cdr3_aa
TRBJ1-2 TRBV7-2 - - TGTGCCAGCAGCTTTCGGGACACCGGCTACACCTTC CASSFRDTGYTF
TRBJ2-7 TRBV29-1 few - TGCAGCGTTCGGACAGACTCCTACGAGCAGTACTTC CSVRTDSYEQYF
TRBJ2-4 TRBV2 few - TGTGCCAGCAGTACATCTCCGGGACAACTAGCCAAAAACATTCAGTACTTC CASSTSPGQLAKNIQYF
TRBJ2-1 TRBV29-1 - - TGCAGCGCCACGGTCGTTGAGCAGTTCTTC CSATVVEQFF
TRBJ2-1 TRBV5-1 - TRBD1 TGCGCCAGCAGCTTGGTGGGACAGGGGATGGATGAGCAGTTCTTC CASSLVGQGMDEQFF
TRBJ1-6 TRBV7-8 - TRBD1 TGTGCCAGCAACATTTCGACAGGGAATTCACCCCTCCACTTT CASNISTGNSPLHF
TRBJ2-4 TRBV28 few TRBD1 TGTGCCAGCAGTTTAAGGGGGCCTAACATTCAGTACTTC CASSLRGPNIQYF
TRBJ2-3 TRBV9 - TRBD2 TGTGCCAGCAGCGATGCTAGCGGAAACCGGTTGAGTACGCAGTATTTT CASSDASGNRLSTQYF
TRBJ1-3 TRBV5-1 few TRBD1 TGCGCCAGCAGCGGACAGGGGGCTGGAAACACCATATATTTT CASSGQGAGNTIYF
TRBJ2-1 TRBV7-2 - - TGTGCCAGCAGCTCGAATGCTGGAGCGCAGTTCTTC CASSSNAGAQFF
TRBJ2-5 TRBV5-1 few - TGCGCCAGCAGCGTATCCCCGGGACATACCGAGACCCAGTACTTC CASSVSPGHTETQYF
TRBJ2-1 TRBV20-1 - - TGCAGTGCAAGACAGGGAGGGTACCCCTACAATGAGCAGTTCTTC CSARQGGYPYNEQFF
TRBJ2-3 TRBV29-1 - TRBD2 TGCAGCGTGAGGGGTACTAGCGTGACCACAGATACGCAGTATTTT CSVRGTSVTTDTQYF
TRBJ2-5 TRBV5-8 - - TGTGCCAGCACCCCTGACAGGCCTTTTAGAGGAGAGCAGTACTTC CASTPDRPFRGEQYF
TRBJ1-2 TRBV15 few TRBD1 TGTGCCACCAGGGACAGGGAGATGAGCTATGGCTACACCTTC CATRDREMSYGYTF
TRBJ2-7 TRBV20-1 - - TGCAGTGCTAAGTCCGAGGCGCCTTCCTACGAGCAGTACTTC CSAKSEAPSYEQYF
TRBJ2-7 TRBV3-1 - - TGTGCCAGCAGCCAACATAGCGGCTACGAGCAGTACTTC CASSQHSGYEQYF
TRBJ1-1 TRBV4-1 - TRBD1 TGCGCCAGCGCCGGGACAGGGGACACTGAAGCTTTCTTT CASAGTGDTEAFF
TRBJ1-5 TRBV12-5 few - TGTGCTAGTGGTTCCCTCGCCGAGAATCAGCCCCAGCATTTT CASGSLAENQPQHF
TRBJ2-1 TRBV2 many TRBD1 TGTGCCAGCAGCTTCGACAGGGGCTCCTACAATGAGCAGTTCTTC CASSFDRGSYNEQFF
TRBJ1-2 TRBV28 many TRBD1 TGTGCCAGCAGTTTCTCAGGCAGGGGGCGTGATGGCTACACCTTC CASSFSGRGRDGYTF
TRBJ1-5 TRBV3-1 few - TGTGCCAGCAGCCAAGTTGGGGTCTATCAGCCCCAGCATTTT CASSQVGVYQPQHF
TRBJ2-1 TRBV5-1 - TRBD2 TGCGCCAGCAGCTGGATTAGCGGGAGCTCCTACAATGAGCAGTTCTTC CASSWISGSSYNEQFF
TRBJ2-5 TRBV7-2 few - TGTGCCAGCAGACAACTAGCAAGAGCGCAAGAGACCCAGTACTTC CASRQLARAQETQYF
TRBJ2-1 TRBV7-6 few TRBD1 TGTGCCAGCAGCTTACGTGGTACAGGGGGATACAATGAGCAGTTCTTC CASSLRGTGGYNEQFF
TRBJ2-1 TRBV3-1 many - TGTGCCAGCAGCCATTTTAGGGGCGGCCGGAACAATGAGCAGTTCTTC CASSHFRGGRNNEQFF
TRBJ2-3 TRBV20-1 - - TGCAGTGCTAGAGGTAGTAAAGGAGATACGCAGTATTTT CSARGSKGDTQYF
TRBJ1-5 TRBV9 - TRBD1 TGTGCCAGCAGCGTAGGGGACAGGGGGTTCAATCAGCCCCAGCATTTT CASSVGDRGFNQPQHF
TRBJ2-2 TRBV9 many - TGTGCCAGCAGCTTCCAAAAATTTAGCCCCGGGGAGCTGTTTTTT CASSFQKFSPGELFF
TRBJ2-3 TRBV20-1 - - TGCAGTGCTTGGTCAGGGTTCACAGATACGCAGTATTTT CSAWSGFTDTQYF
TRBJ2-5 TRBV2 few - TGTGCCAGCAGCAAGGACAGAGCCCAAGAGACCCAGTACTTC CASSKDRAQETQYF
TRBJ2-7 TRBV7-2 - - TGTGCCAGCAGCTTCTCCCCACCCTACGAGCAGTACTTC CASSFSPPYEQYF
TRBJ2-5 TRBV29-1 many - TGCAGCGTGACTCCGGGAGCAGAGACCCAGTACTTC CSVTPGAETQYF
TRBJ2-6 TRBV4-2 many - TGTGCCAGCAGCCGCAGGACCATCAGCTCTGGGGCCAACGTCCTGACTTTC CASSRRTISSGANVLTF
TRBJ2-7 TRBV11-2 few - TGTGCCAGCAGCCCTCTAACAGGGCCCAGCTACGAGCAGTACTTC CASSPLTGPSYEQYF
TRBJ2-5 TRBV5-5 - - TGTGCCAGCAGCTCCTGGCTCCAGGGCGGGGAGACCCAGTACTTC CASSSWLQGGETQYF
TRBJ2-3 TRBV20-1 - TRBD2 TGCAGTGCTACGGGACTAGCGGTTGATACGCAGTATTTT CSATGLAVDTQYF
TRBJ2-1 TRBV20-1 few TRBD2 TGCAGTGCTAGGCCGCTACTAGCGGGAGACTACAATGAGCAGTTCTTC CSARPLLAGDYNEQFF
TRBJ2-6 TRBV5-1 - - TGCGCCAGCAGCTTGGGACAGTGGACCTCTGGGGCCAACGTCCTGACTTTC CASSLGQWTSGANVLTF
TRBJ1-5 TRBV18 few TRBD1 TGTGCCAGCTCACCAGGACAGGGGAGATATCAGCCCCAGCATTTT CASSPGQGRYQPQHF
TRBJ1-1 TRBV6-2/TRBV6-3 few - TGTGCCGGCAGGGGCCCCCCCGCTGAAGCTTTCTTT CAGRGPPAEAFF
TRBJ2-7 TRBV20-1 - TRBD2 TGCAGTGCTAGAGACTTAGCGGGAGGACTCTACGAGCAGTACTTC CSARDLAGGLYEQYF
TRBJ2-1 TRBV4-1 few TRBD2 TGCGCCAGCAGCCAAGGCCTAGCGGGTATTAGAGAGCAGTTCTTC CASSQGLAGIREQFF
TRBJ2-7 TRBV5-1 few - TGCGCCAGCAGCTTTAATCCCGGGAGAGGGGGTGGCTACGAGCAGTACTTC CASSFNPGRGGGYEQYF
TRBJ1-1 TRBV5-1 - - TGCGCCAGCAGCGTGGCCGGGACACCTAACACTGAAGCTTTCTTT CASSVAGTPNTEAFF
TRBJ2-1 TRBV7-3 - - TGTGCCAGCAGCTTAATGTCTAGCTGGGGGGACAATGAGCAGTTCTTC CASSLMSSWGDNEQFF
TRBJ1-4 TRBV6-5 - - TGTGCCAGCAGTTACAGAAATAATGAAAAACTGTTTTTT CASSYRNNEKLFF
TRBJ2-1 TRBV20-1 - - TGCAGTGTTAGAGATCAATTGGCGTTGCAGTTCTTC CSVRDQLALQFF
TRBJ1-1 TRBV7-8 - TRBD1 TGTGCCAGCAGCCCCCGACAGGGTTGGAGGGGCGCTGAAGCTTTCTTT CASSPRQGWRGAEAFF
TRBJ2-1 TRBV6-5 few TRBD2 TGTGCCAGCAGTTACTTAGCCGGGACTAGCGGGCGGAGCTCCTACAATGAGCAGTTCTTC CASSYLAGTSGRSSYNEQFF
TRBJ2-3 TRBV27 - - TGTGCCAGCAGTTCCTACGACAGAAAGGGGACAGATACGCAGTATTTT CASSSYDRKGTDTQYF
TRBJ2-7 TRBV6-5 - - TGTGCCAGCAGTTACCCAGGGAAGCCCTACGAGCAGTACTTC CASSYPGKPYEQYF
TRBJ2-1 TRBV6-1 many TRBD2 TGTGCCAGCAGTGCGACTAGCGGGGCGACCACCAATGAGCAGTTCTTC CASSATSGATTNEQFF
TRBJ2-1 TRBV20-1 few TRBD2 TGCAGTGCTAGATACGCACTAGCGGCTTACAATGAGCAGTTCTTC CSARYALAAYNEQFF
TRBJ2-2 TRBV5-1 - TRBD2 TGCGCCAGTCAGCGGGAGAGAGGCGGGGAGCTGTTTTTT CASQRERGGELFF
TRBJ1-6 TRBV5-5 - - TGTGCCAGCAGCTTGGAATCGAATAATTCACCCCTCCACTTT CASSLESNNSPLHF
TRBJ2-3 TRBV4-2 few TRBD1 TGTGCCAGCAGCCTTCACCCGGGACAGGGGCGAGATACGCAGTATTTT CASSLHPGQGRDTQYF
TRBJ1-2 TRBV3-1 - - TGTGCCAGCAGCCCAGCCGGGCGAGGGAGTTACGGCTACACCTTC CASSPAGRGSYGYTF